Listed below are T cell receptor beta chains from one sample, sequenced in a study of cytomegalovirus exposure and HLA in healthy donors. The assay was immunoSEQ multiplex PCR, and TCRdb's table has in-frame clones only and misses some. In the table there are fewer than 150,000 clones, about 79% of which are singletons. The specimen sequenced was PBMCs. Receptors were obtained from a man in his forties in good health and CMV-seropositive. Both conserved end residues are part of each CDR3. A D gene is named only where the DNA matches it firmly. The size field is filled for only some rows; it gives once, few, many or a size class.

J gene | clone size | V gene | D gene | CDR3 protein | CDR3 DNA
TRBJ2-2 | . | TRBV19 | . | CATGGRDTGELFF | TGTGCCACTGGGGGCAGAGACACCGGGGAGCTGTTTTTT
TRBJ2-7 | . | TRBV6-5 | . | CASSIRDTSYEQYF | TGTGCCAGCAGTATCCGGGATACTTCCTACGAGCAGTACTTC
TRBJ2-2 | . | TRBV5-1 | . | CASSLDGSTTGELFF | TGCGCCAGCAGCTTGGACGGGAGTACCACCGGGGAGCTGTTTTTT
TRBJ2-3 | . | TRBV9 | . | CASSVSTLTDTQYF | TGTGCCAGCAGCGTTTCGACTCTCACAGATACGCAGTATTTT
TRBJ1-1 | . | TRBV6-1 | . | CASSGQENTEAFF | TGTGCCAGCAGTGGACAGGAGAACACTGAAGCTTTCTTT
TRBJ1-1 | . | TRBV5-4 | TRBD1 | CASSLRDRGFAEAFF | TGTGCCAGCAGCTTACGGGACAGGGGTTTCGCTGAAGCTTTCTTT
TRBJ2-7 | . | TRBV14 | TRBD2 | CASSQELAGIYEQYF | TGTGCCAGCAGCCAAGAGTTAGCGGGAATCTACGAGCAGTACTTC
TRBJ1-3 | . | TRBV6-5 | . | CASSSGYRAGNTIYF | TGTGCCAGCAGCTCGGGGTACAGGGCTGGAAACACCATATATTTT
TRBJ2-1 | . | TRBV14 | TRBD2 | CASSQDRGRGEQFF | TGTGCCAGCAGCCAAGATCGAGGGAGGGGTGAGCAGTTCTTC
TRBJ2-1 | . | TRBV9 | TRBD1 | CASSDLGQGDNEQFF | TGTGCCAGCAGCGATCTAGGACAGGGGGACAATGAGCAGTTCTTC
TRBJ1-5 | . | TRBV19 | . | CASTNHWGGGNQPQHF | TGTGCCAGTACCAATCACTGGGGAGGGGGCAATCAGCCCCAGCATTTT
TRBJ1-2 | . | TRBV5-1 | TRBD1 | CASNPTGVGYGYTF | TGCGCCAGCAACCCGACAGGGGTTGGGTATGGCTACACCTTC
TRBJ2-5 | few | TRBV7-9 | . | CASSSHLAFQETQYF | TGTGCCAGCAGCTCCCATCTAGCGTTCCAAGAGACCCAGTACTTC
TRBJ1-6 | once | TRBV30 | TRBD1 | CAYRQGGPLHF | TGTGCCTACCGACAGGGAGGACCCCTCCACTTT
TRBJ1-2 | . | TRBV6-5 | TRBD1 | CASSSGQGISYGYTF | TGTGCCAGCAGTTCGGGACAGGGAATCTCCTATGGCTACACCTTC
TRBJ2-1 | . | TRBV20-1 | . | CSARRGREQFF | TGCAGTGCTCGCAGGGGTCGTGAGCAGTTCTTC
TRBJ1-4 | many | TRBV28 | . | CASSLFPPSGLRQLFF | TGTGCCAGCAGTCTCTTCCCCCCCTCGGGACTCAGGCAACTGTTTTTT
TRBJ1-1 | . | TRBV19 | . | CASSPLRGPTEAFF | TGTGCCAGTAGCCCTCTTAGAGGCCCCACTGAAGCTTTCTTT
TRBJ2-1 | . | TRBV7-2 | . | CASSFRMGAEQFF | TGTGCCAGCAGTTTTAGGATGGGGGCTGAGCAGTTCTTC
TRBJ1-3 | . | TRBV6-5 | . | CASRSQGGGNTIYF | TGTGCCAGCAGATCCCAGGGTGGAGGAAACACCATATATTTT
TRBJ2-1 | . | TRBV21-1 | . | CASSPQEGSYNEQFF | TGTGCCAGCAGCCCTCAGGAGGGATCCTACAATGAGCAGTTCTTC
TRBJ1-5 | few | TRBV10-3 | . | CAISHDSNQPQHF | TGTGCCATCAGCCACGACAGTAATCAGCCCCAGCATTTT
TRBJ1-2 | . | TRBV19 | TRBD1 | CASTITGTGANYGYTF | TGTGCCAGTACCATAACCGGGACAGGGGCCAACTATGGCTACACCTTC
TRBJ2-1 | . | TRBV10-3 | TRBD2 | CAISPTSAKGEQFF | TGTGCCATCAGCCCGACTAGCGCGAAGGGTGAGCAGTTCTTC
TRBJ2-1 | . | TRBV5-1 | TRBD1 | CASSSGQLNNEQFF | TGCGCCAGCAGCTCGGGACAGCTGAACAATGAGCAGTTCTTC
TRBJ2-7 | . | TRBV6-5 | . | CASSYSQGYEQYF | TGTGCCAGCAGTTACTCCCAGGGCTACGAGCAGTACTTC
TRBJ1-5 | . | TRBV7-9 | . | CASSFGYSNQPQHF | TGTGCCAGCAGCTTCGGTTATAGCAATCAGCCCCAGCATTTT
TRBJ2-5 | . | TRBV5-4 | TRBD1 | CASSTGQALLETQYF | TGTGCCAGCAGCACAGGACAGGCCCTCCTTGAGACCCAGTACTTC
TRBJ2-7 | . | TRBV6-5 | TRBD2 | CASSYSRGYSYEQYF | TGTGCCAGCAGTTACTCGCGGGGGTACTCCTACGAGCAGTACTTC
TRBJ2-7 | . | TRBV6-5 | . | CASSYPGTYEQYF | TGTGCCAGCAGTTACCCAGGGACCTACGAGCAGTACTTC
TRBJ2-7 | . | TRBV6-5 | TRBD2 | CASGTSRYEQYF | TGTGCCAGCGGGACTAGCCGGTACGAGCAGTACTTC
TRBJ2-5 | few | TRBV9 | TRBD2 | CASSVGGGTETQYF | TGTGCCAGCAGCGTAGGGGGGGGTACGGAGACCCAGTACTTC
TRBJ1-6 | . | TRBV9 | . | CASSVENNGRSPLHF | TGTGCCAGCAGCGTAGAAAATAACGGTCGCTCACCCCTCCACTTT
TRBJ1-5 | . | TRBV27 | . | CASSFRQTDFLNQPQHF | TGTGCCAGCAGTTTCCGGCAGACAGATTTTCTTAATCAGCCCCAGCATTTT
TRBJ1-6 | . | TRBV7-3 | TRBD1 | CASSLTTGSNSPLHF | TGTGCCAGCAGCTTAACGACAGGGTCGAATTCACCCCTCCACTTT
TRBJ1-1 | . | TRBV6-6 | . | CASSYLDRTEAFF | TGTGCCAGCAGTTACCTGGACAGAACTGAAGCTTTCTTT
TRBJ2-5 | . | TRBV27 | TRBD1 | CASSPGTGETQYF | TGTGCCAGCAGCCCCGGGACAGGAGAGACCCAGTACTTC
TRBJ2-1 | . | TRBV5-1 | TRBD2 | CASSSGLAGGNEQFF | TGCGCCAGCAGCTCCGGACTAGCGGGGGGGAATGAGCAGTTCTTC
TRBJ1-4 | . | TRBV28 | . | CASSHGGGTAVEKLFF | TGTGCCAGCAGCCATGGGGGAGGGACCGCCGTAGAAAAACTGTTTTTT
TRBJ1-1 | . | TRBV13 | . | CASSPPGRSGTEAFF | TGTGCCAGCAGCCCCCCGGGTCGGTCGGGCACTGAAGCTTTCTTT
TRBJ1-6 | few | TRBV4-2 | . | CASSQDLYNSYNSPLHF | TGTGCCAGCAGCCAAGATTTATATAACTCCTATAATTCACCCCTCCACTTT
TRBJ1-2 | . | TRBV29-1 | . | CSVERPPGGYTF | TGCAGCGTTGAGAGGCCCCCGGGGGGCTACACCTTC
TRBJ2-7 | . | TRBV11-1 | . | CASSPDSSYEQYF | TGTGCCAGCAGCCCGGACAGTTCCTACGAGCAGTACTTC
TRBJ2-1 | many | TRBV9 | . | CASSSGWGMENEQFF | TGTGCCAGCAGCTCAGGCTGGGGCATGGAAAATGAGCAGTTCTTC
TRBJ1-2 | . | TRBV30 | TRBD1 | CAWRMTGGRYGYTF | TGTGCCTGGAGGATGACAGGGGGCCGCTATGGCTACACCTTC
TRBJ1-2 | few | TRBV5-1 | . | CASSQPGERYTF | TGCGCCAGCAGCCAGCCAGGGGAGCGCTACACCTTC
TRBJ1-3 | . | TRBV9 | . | CASSGNTIYF | TGTGCGAGCTCTGGAAACACCATATATTTT